This T cell receptor (beta chain) originates from a study of blood T cell repertoires in COVID-19. V dropped 10 bases and J dropped 3 bases, with 27 bases sitting between them. Germline V CDR1 and CDR2: LNHDA, SQIVND (reference sequence). CDR3 size: 17 residues. In the original analysis: Quantification of nucleated cells was approximated via reference gene primer amplification. TCRdb keeps only in-frame clones here, not all; method: immunoSEQ multiplex PCR. From that table come the V and J calls and clone size; the DNA was used to work out D and trimming. This sample has roughly 120,000 clones, with more than 85% found just once.

This chain links TRBV19 with TRBJ1-1, with D perhaps TRBD1 (5 bases). Sequencing used peripheral blood. This clonotype was obtained from a man aged 45-65 years with COVID-19, enrolled during active disease. In DNA, the CDR3 is TGTGCCACGACTATTACCGGGGGGTTTGAAGTTCACACTGAAGCTTTCTTT. Its translation: CATTITGGFEVHTEAFF. The complete variable domain, with remaining parts taken from reference TRBV19 and TRBJ1-1, reads DGGITQSPKYLFRKEGQNVTLSCEQNLNHDAMYWYRQDPGQGLRLIYYSQIVNDFQKGDIAEGYSVSREKKESFPLTVTSAQKNPTAFYLCATTITGGFEVHTEAFFGQGTRLTVV.